The present T cell receptor beta chain was sequenced within a study of OX40 agonist ivuxolimab in advanced cancers. Study background: The patients got ivuxolimab, which is an agonistic anti-OX40 (CD134) antibody. One patient with hepatocellular carcinoma and two with cutaneous melanoma, three in all, had partial responses. General study points: Antigen targets of the expanded peripheral T cells went undetermined.

Germline V gives CDR1 GTSNPN, CDR2 SVGIG (reference sequence). Trimming took 6 bases from V and 1 from J; bases not matched to a gene: 10. The CDR3 runs 15 residues. The method was immunoSEQ multiplex PCR; TCRdb's version includes in-frame clones alone and lacks a portion of them. The sample lists almost 90,000 clones, roughly 93% occurring once. With respect to this clone: No antigen is known for it.

Specimen: CD4+ or CD8+ T cells sorted from blood, collected in a trial of the OX40 agonist ivuxolimab. The TCR sequence derives from an adult with an advanced solid tumor such as melanoma, head and neck, liver or kidney cancer. This chain links TRBV30 with TRBJ2-5, with TRBD2 matching over 8 bases. The CDR3 nucleotides read TGTGCCTGCCCCGCTAGGGGACTAGGCCAAGAGACCCAGTACTTC. It translates to CACPARGLGQETQYF.